One sample yielded the 30 T cell receptor beta chains listed below, sequenced in a study of CD8 T cells in Susac syndrome. Reverse transcription of roughly 0.45 to 1 ug RNA used random hexamers. TCRdb re-called the immunoSEQ multiplex PCR reads through MiXCR, storing one row per CDR3 protein. The table shows about 100,000 distinct CDR3 sequences, with 95% occurring only once. Sequenced material: CD8+ T cells from PBMCs. The receptor source for this set is a human donor with Susac syndrome.

The chain joins TRBV20-1 to TRBJ2-7, with TRBD1 matching over 9 bases. The junction had 6 bases not matched to a gene; V was cut back by 2 bases and J by 4 bases. Germline CDR1 is DFQATT and CDR2 is SNEGSKA (reference sequence). This CDR3 spans 14 amino acids. CDR3 protein: CSARSGQGSYEQYF. In nucleotides, the CDR3 is TGCAGTGCTAGATCCGGACAGGGGAGTTACGAGCAGTACTTC.

CDR3 sequence reads: CSASSSGGDTDTQYF. The CDR3 region has the DNA TGCAGTGCTAGCTCTAGCGGGGGGGATACAGATACGCAGTATTTT. The rearrangement uses TRBV20-1 and TRBJ2-3; 12 bases are a match to TRBD2. This CDR3 comprises 15 residues. Trimming removed 3 bases from V and 3 bases from J; junction bases left unmatched: 4. CDR1 is DFQATT and CDR2 is SNEGSKA in the germline V gene (reference sequence).

This clonotype was counted a single time. V is TRBV13 and J is TRBJ1-2; D uncertain. The CDR3 loop spans 14 amino acids. Germline CDR1 reads PRHDT; CDR2 reads FYEKMQ (reference sequence). The V and J ends lost 3 bases and 0 bases respectively, with 8 bases between them. The CDR3 bases are TGTGCCAGCAGCTTCCGACACGCTAACTATGGCTACACCTTC. Translation gives CASSFRHANYGYTF. Full variable domain (missing parts from reference TRBV13 and TRBJ1-2): AAGVIQSPRHLIKEKRETATLKCYPIPRHDTVYWYQQGPGQDPQFLISFYEKMQSDKGSIPDRFSAQQFSDYHSELNMSSLELGDSALYFCASSFRHANYGYTFGSGTRLTVV.

V is TRBV15 and J is TRBJ1-2; no firm D call. V was clipped by 5 bases and J by 5 bases, with 15 bases between them. Germline values: CDR1 LNHNV, CDR2 YYDKDF (reference sequence). CDR3 length: 14 residues. The CDR3 DNA sequence: TGTGCCACCAGCGGCAGAACTACTGGATATGGCTACACCTTC. It specifies CATSGRTTGYGYTF.

The rearrangement links TRBV7-3 to TRBJ2-7, with TRBD1 matching over 7 bases. Trimming cost V 4 bases and J 5 bases; bases outside gene matches: 5. Germline V CDR1 and CDR2: SGHTA, FQGTGA. This CDR3 comprises 13 residues. CDR3 region: CASSSDRAHEQYF. CDR3 nucleotides: TGTGCCAGCAGCTCTGACAGGGCCCACGAGCAGTACTTC.

This sequence joins TRBV20-1 and TRBJ2-1; 8 nucleotides align to TRBD2. Germline V gene sequence: CDR1 DFQATT, CDR2 SNEGSKA (reference sequence). Trimming cost V 2 bases and J 2 bases; bases outside gene matches: 5. The CDR3 is 15 amino acids. CDR3 sequence: CSARTTSGTYNEQFF. The CDR3 DNA reads as TGCAGTGCTAGAACTACTAGCGGCACCTACAATGAGCAGTTCTTC.

The genes are TRBV3-1 and TRBJ2-5; the D gene is possibly TRBD1 (6 bases). CDR1 is LGHDT and CDR2 is YNNKEL in the germline V gene (reference sequence). V lost 4 bases and J 4 bases, leaving 16 bases between the germline ends. The CDR3 has 15 amino acids. This CDR3 is CASSPPETGGETQYF. The DNA for the CDR3 is TGTGCCAGCAGCCCTCCCGAGACAGGCGGAGAGACCCAGTACTTC.

The rearrangement uses TRBV20-1 and TRBJ2-5; 12 nucleotides line up with TRBD2. Germline CDR1 DFQATT, CDR2 SNEGSKA (reference sequence). CDR3 length equals 19 residues. V lost 1 base and J lost 5; bases outside the gene matches: 17. Here the CDR3 reads CSARVPVLLLAGGRETQYF. CDR3 DNA sequence: TGCAGTGCTAGAGTCCCGGTCCTTTTACTAGCGGGAGGACGGGAGACCCAGTACTTC.

The V call is TRBV5-1, the J call TRBJ2-2; D call uncertain. Trimming took 0 bases from V and 4 from J, leaving 4 bases between them. The germline gives CDR1 SGHRS, CDR2 YFSETQ. This CDR3 comprises 13 residues. This CDR3 is CASSLGFTGELFF. Here the CDR3 DNA reads TGCGCCAGCAGCTTGGGTTTCACCGGGGAGCTGTTTTTT.

The chain uses TRBV12-5 and TRBJ1-2; 8 bases are a match to TRBD1. The V gene's germline CDR1 is LGHNT and CDR2 FRNRAP. Losses at the gene ends were 2 bases for V and 6 bases for J; bases not matched to a gene: 5. This CDR3 is built from 14 residues. The CDR3 sequence: CASGLPGQANGYTF. The CDR3 DNA follows: TGTGCTAGTGGTTTGCCGGGACAGGCGAATGGCTACACCTTC.

The chain joins TRBV5-6 to TRBJ1-1; 7 bases map to TRBD1. The trim removed 0 bases at V and 0 bases at J, leaving 5 bases unmatched. Looked up from germline, CDR1 is SGHDT and CDR2 is YYEEEE. The CDR3 is 16 residues long. Here the CDR3 reads CASSLGPTGLNTEAFF. CDR3 nucleotide sequence: TGTGCCAGCAGCTTGGGGCCGACAGGGTTGAACACTGAAGCTTTCTTT.

J is TRBJ2-7 and V is TRBV3-1, with D unresolved. The CDR3 runs 14 residues. The germline V gene encodes CDR1 LGHDT and CDR2 YNNKEL (reference sequence). V gave up 4 bases and J gave up 2 bases, with 12 bases separating them. The DNA of the CDR3 is TGTGCCAGCAGCCCCCGGGCTACCACCTACGAGCAGTACTTC. The encoded protein is CASSPRATTYEQYF.

This clonotype was observed a single time. The chain joins TRBV7-9 to TRBJ2-5; D ambiguous. Germline V gene sequence: CDR1 SEHNR, CDR2 FQNEAQ (reference sequence). V was trimmed by 10 bases and J by 5 bases, leaving 14 bases between them. This CDR3 spans 12 amino acids. CDR3 in amino acids: CAITANRETQYF. In DNA, the CDR3 is TGTGCCATCACGGCGAACCGGGAGACCCAGTACTTC.

The chain has TRBV6-1 and TRBJ1-2; TRBD1 is a possible D gene (6 bases). V dropped 8 bases and J dropped 3 bases, with 10 bases sitting between them. Looked up from germline, CDR1 is MNHNS and CDR2 is SASEGT. The CDR3 is 12 amino acids. The CDR3 protein is CASRGTYYGYTF. As DNA, the CDR3 is TGTGCCAGCCGAGGGACATACTATGGCTACACCTTC.

This chain connects TRBV29-1 to TRBJ1-2, with a weak D call TRBD1 (6 bases). The germline V gene has CDR1 SQVTM and CDR2 ANQGSEA. The CDR3 runs 11 residues. Between the trimmed V and J ends, which lost 5 bases and 6 bases, there was a span of 10 bases. CDR3 DNA: TGCAGCGTTAGGGGGTCGGATGGCTACACCTTC. Its protein is CSVRGSDGYTF.

The rearrangement uses TRBV3-1 and TRBJ2-1, with a possible D match to TRBD2 (6 bases). The V end was cut by 0 bases, the J end by 14 bases, with 11 bases between. Germline CDR1 LGHDT, CDR2 YNNKEL (reference sequence). The CDR3 is 12 amino acids. DNA of the CDR3: TGTGCCAGCAGCCAAGAAAGGTCGGGGGAGTTCTTC. This codes for CASSQERSGEFF.

This chain connects TRBV29-1 to TRBJ1-2; the D gene is possibly TRBD1 (5 bases). This CDR3 has 16 amino acids. Germline lookup yields CDR1 SQVTM and CDR2 ANQGSEA. Trimming took 0 bases from V and 2 from J, leaving 16 bases between them. The CDR3 is CSVEEGPTKWNYGYTF. The CDR3 DNA reads as TGCAGCGTTGAAGAGGGGCCCACAAAGTGGAACTATGGCTACACCTTC.

The V call is TRBV27, the J call TRBJ1-1, with D hard to call. CDR1 is MNHEY and CDR2 is SMNVEV in the germline V gene (reference sequence). CDR3 length equals 14 residues. Trimming removed 2 bases from V and 6 bases from J, with 13 bases in between. The CDR3 sequence: CASSLSRSWAEAFF. The DNA for the CDR3 is TGTGCCAGCAGTTTAAGTCGATCCTGGGCTGAAGCTTTCTTT.

The chain couples TRBV20-1 to TRBJ2-5; possibly TRBD1 for D (6 bases). The CDR3 runs to 14 residues. V was clipped by 4 bases and J by 5 bases, with 17 bases between them. The germline CDR1 and CDR2 sequences are DFQATT and SNEGSKA (reference sequence). CDR3 loop: CSAIRGSPGETQYF. CDR3 DNA sequence: TGCAGTGCTATCAGGGGTTCACCGGGGGAGACCCAGTACTTC.

The gene calls are TRBV11-2 and TRBJ2-4; 15 positions agree with TRBD2. V was clipped by 5 bases and J by 0 bases; unmatched bases: 11. CDR3 length: 20 amino acids. CDR1 and CDR2 from the germline V gene are SGHAT and FQNNGV. DNA for the CDR3: TGTGCCAGCAGCCGTCCGACCGGGACTAGCGGGGGGCTAGCCAAAAACATTCAGTACTTC. Residues: CASSRPTGTSGGLAKNIQYF. Drawing the rest from reference TRBV11-2 and TRBJ2-4, the complete variable domain is EAGVAQSPRYKIIEKRQSVAFWCNPISGHATLYWYQQILGQGPKLLIQFQNNGVVDDSQLPKDRFSAERLKGVDSTLKIQPAKLEDSAVYLCASSRPTGTSGGLAKNIQYFGAGTRLSVL.

This clonotype was detected once. J is TRBJ2-7 and V is TRBV25-1; D is unresolved. Germline CDR1 and CDR2: MGHDK and SYGVNS. The CDR3 sequence is 12 residues long. V was clipped by 3 bases and J by 6 bases, with 9 bases between them. As DNA, the CDR3 is TGTGCCAGCAGTGACCTAACGCGCGAGCAGTACTTC. This gives the protein CASSDLTREQYF.

This sequence joins TRBV24-1 and TRBJ2-1, with 7 bases aligning to TRBD2. Germline V gene sequence: CDR1 KGHDR, CDR2 SFDVKD. This CDR3 region has 14 residues. V dropped 5 bases and J dropped 3; count of bases not matched to a gene: 3. The CDR3 bases are TGTGCCACCAGTGGACGCGGGGGCTACAATGAGCAGTTCTTC. Residues: CATSGRGGYNEQFF.

This clonotype was counted a single time. The chain uses TRBV28 and TRBJ2-5, with 8 positions matching TRBD2. V shed 8 bases, J shed 5 bases, and the junction held 16 bases outside the gene matches. This CDR3 is 16 amino acids long. The germline CDR1 and CDR2 sequences are MDHEN and SYDVKM. The CDR3 sequence is CASSLAGTRNRETQYF. CDR3 coding DNA: TGTGCCAGCTCCCTGGCGGGGACTAGGAACCGGGAGACCCAGTACTTC. Drawing the rest from reference TRBV28 and TRBJ2-5, the complete variable domain is DVKVTQSSRYLVKRTGEKVFLECVQDMDHENMFWYRQDPGLGLRLIYFSYDVKMKEKGDIPEGYSVSREKKERFSLILESASTNQTSMYLCASSLAGTRNRETQYFGPGTRLLVL.

The genes are TRBV29-1 and TRBJ2-3; D uncertain. The CDR3 totals 12 residues. Germline V gene sequence: CDR1 SQVTM, CDR2 ANQGSEA. Trimming stripped 7 bases from V and 1 base from J, with 9 bases between. The CDR3 DNA reads TGCAGCGCCACTCGGGGCACAGATACGCAGTATTTT. Translated, it gives CSATRGTDTQYF.

The chain joins TRBV29-1 to TRBJ1-2; 11 bases align to TRBD1. Germline V gene data show CDR1 as SQVTM and CDR2 as ANQGSEA. This CDR3 has 13 residues. V lost 6 bases, J lost 4 bases, and 4 bases stayed unmatched. The CDR3 DNA sequence: TGCAGCGTGGGGACAGGGGGTACCTATGGCTACACCTTC. Its translation is CSVGTGGTYGYTF.

This clonotype was seen a single time. The chain carries TRBV2 and TRBJ2-1; possibly TRBD1 for D (6 bases). Per germline, CDR1 SNHLY and CDR2 FYNNEI. This CDR3 comprises 13 residues. V was cut by 4 bases and J by 6 bases, with 10 bases left in between. CDR3 bases: TGTGCCAGCAGTGTCCAGGGGCCCAATGAGCAGTTCTTC. Translation gives CASSVQGPNEQFF.

This clonotype was seen once. The CDR3 region has the DNA TGCAGCGTTGAAACGGGACTAGCGGTTCAGGAGATGCAGTACTTC. As protein: CSVETGLAVQEMQYF. V usage is TRBV29-1 and J usage is TRBJ2-5; 11 bases map to TRBD2. The CDR3 covers 15 residues. The V segment lost 2 bases and the J segment 11 bases; nucleotides outside the gene matches: 13. The V gene's germline CDR1 is SQVTM and CDR2 ANQGSEA.

V and J are TRBV5-1 and TRBJ2-7; D remains ambiguous. This CDR3 region has 13 residues. V lost 4 bases, J lost 0 bases, and 8 bases lay in between. Germline V lookup: CDR1 SGHRS, CDR2 YFSETQ. CDR3 protein: CASSLWASYEQYF. The CDR3 DNA reads TGCGCCAGCAGCCTCTGGGCCTCCTACGAGCAGTACTTC.

This clonotype was seen once. This chain links TRBV28 with TRBJ2-4; TRBD1 matches at 8 bases. This CDR3 spans 17 amino acids. CDR1 is MDHEN, CDR2 SYDVKM, per germline. Trimming took 8 bases from V and 1 from J; bases not matched to a gene: 13. The CDR3 region has the DNA TGTGCCAGCGAGGGCAGGGGGCGAGGAAGGGCCAAAAACATTCAGTACTTC. Translation gives CASEGRGRGRAKNIQYF.

The chain has TRBV27 and TRBJ2-1; 9 bases line up with TRBD1. Germline CDR1 is MNHEY and CDR2 is SMNVEV (reference sequence). Germline trimming cut 6 bases from V and 7 bases from J; bases unmatched to any gene: 7. CDR3 length equals 14 residues. CDR3 DNA sequence: TGTGCCAGCAGCGGACAGGGGCGACTAAATGAGCAGTTCTTC. Protein sequence: CASSGQGRLNEQFF.